The 19 T cell receptor beta chains reported below all come from one sample, sequenced in a study of Ad26.COV2.S vaccination and SARS-CoV-2 variants. Treatment noted: 15 to 20 received Ad26.COV2.S at low or high dose, single or two shots; five or six received placebo; per-sample allocation not given. It was on day 63 after the first vaccine or placebo injection that samples were taken. TCRdb's copy holds only in-frame clones and misses some; the assay was immunoSEQ multiplex PCR. The sample records about 400,000 clones, approximately 90% being singletons. This specimen consisted of peripheral blood, obtained in a trial of Ad26.COV2.S vaccine versus placebo. Receptor source: a person between 18 and 59 years old who received the Ad26.COV2.S COVID-19 vaccine or a placebo.

The chain couples TRBV4-3 to TRBJ2-7; 8 positions agree with TRBD2. The CDR3 has 17 residues. The trim removed 2 bases at V and 0 bases at J, leaving 9 bases unmatched. CDR1 is LGHNA and CDR2 is YSLEER in the germline V gene. The CDR3 DNA is TGCGCCAGCAGCCAATACATCCGGGGGGGATACTCCTACGAGCAGTACTTC. This gives the protein CASSQYIRGGYSYEQYF.

The CDR3 bases are TGTGCCAGCAGCTTGGGCCCCAGCGGGGGCTACAATGAGCAGTTCTTC. This translates into CASSLGPSGGYNEQFF. The J gene is TRBJ2-1, the V gene TRBV7-2, with 8 bases fitting TRBD2. Germline CDR1 and CDR2: SGHTA and FQGNSA. J was trimmed by 3 bases and V by 3 bases; bases with no gene match: 7. The CDR3 spans 16 residues. Looking up the rest from reference TRBV7-2 and TRBJ2-1 gives the full variable domain: GAGVSQSPSNKVTEKGKDVELRCDPISGHTALYWYRQSLGQGLEFLIYFQGNSAPDKSGLPSDRFSAERTGGSVSTLTIQRTQQEDSAVYLCASSLGPSGGYNEQFFGPGTRLTVL.

This chain's CDR3 is CASSMALGQGPKNTGELFF. The CDR3 DNA reads as TGTGCCAGTAGTATGGCCCTGGGACAGGGGCCTAAAAACACCGGGGAGCTGTTTTTT. The gene calls are TRBV19 and TRBJ2-2; 10 nucleotides agree with TRBD1. The V gene's germline CDR1 is LNHDA and CDR2 SQIVND (reference sequence). The CDR3 loop spans 19 amino acids. V lost 3 bases, J lost 2 bases, and 12 bases stayed unmatched.

This clone was recorded a few times. In nucleotides, the CDR3 is TGTGCCAGCAGTACCCAGCCGGGTGCAAACAAGGCGGGTGGTGGAAACACCATATATTTT. It yields the protein CASSTQPGANKAGGGNTIYF. The chain recombines TRBV28 with TRBJ1-3; D ambiguous. The CDR3 extends over 20 amino acids. Per germline, CDR1 MDHEN and CDR2 SYDVKM. The V and J ends lost 5 bases and 3 bases respectively, with 29 bases between them. Together with reference TRBV28 and TRBJ1-3, the CDR3 gives the full variable domain: DVKVTQSSRYLVKRTGEKVFLECVQDMDHENMFWYRQDPGLGLRLIYFSYDVKMKEKGDIPEGYSVSREKKERFSLILESASTNQTSMYLCASSTQPGANKAGGGNTIYFGEGSWLTVV.

The CDR3 loop is CASSSPGLAGGSTDTQYF. CDR3 sequence (DNA): TGTGCCAGCAGCTCACCAGGACTAGCGGGGGGAAGCACAGATACGCAGTATTTT. The V and J genes are TRBV5-4 and TRBJ2-3; the match to TRBD2 covers 14 bases. This CDR3 is built from 18 residues. Trimming removed 3 bases from V and 0 bases from J; junction bases left unmatched: 6. The germline V gene has CDR1 SGHNT and CDR2 YYREEE (reference sequence).

The chain is built from TRBV7-8 and TRBJ2-1; 8 bases fit TRBD1. This CDR3 has 16 amino acids. The trim removed 0 bases at V and 12 bases at J, leaving 13 bases unmatched. Germline CDR1 and CDR2: SGHVS and FQNEAQ. The CDR3 DNA is TGTGCCAGCAGCTTAGCTGTTGGGCAGGGGGCTACGATGCAGTTCTTC. Its protein product is CASSLAVGQGATMQFF.

V is TRBV23-1 and J is TRBJ1-1, with D possibly TRBD1 on 6 matching bases. TRBV23-1 is annotated as an ORF whose role is uncertain. Trimming removed 0 bases at V and 6 bases at J, with 17 bases between. CDR3 length: 16 amino acids. CDR3 sequence: CASSQSADRHRPEAFF. CDR3 coding DNA: TGCGCCAGCAGTCAATCGGCGGACAGACACCGACCTGAAGCTTTCTTT.

The V gene is TRBV19, the J gene TRBJ2-3; perhaps TRBD1 as D (5 bases). The CDR3 totals 13 residues. Deletions cut 7 bases from V and 0 bases from J, with 8 bases between. The germline V gene has CDR1 LNHDA and CDR2 SQIVND (reference sequence). The CDR3 sequence: CASKGYSTDTQYF. CDR3 coding DNA: TGTGCCAGTAAGGGGTACAGCACAGATACGCAGTATTTT.

This clone occurred a few times. The chain has TRBV3-1 (or the pseudogene TRBV3-2) and TRBJ2-2, with TRBD2 as a possible D gene (5 bases). Trimming pared 1 base from V and 6 bases from J, leaving 21 bases between. The CDR3 has 18 residues. CDR1 and CDR2 (germline): LGHDT, YNNKEL (reference sequence). CDR3 coding DNA: TGTGCCAGCAGCCAAGTGGTGGCCACTAGTGGCCCCCCCGGGGAGCTGTTTTTT. Encoded protein: CASSQVVATSGPPGELFF.

The gene calls are TRBV7-9 and TRBJ2-5; 9 bases are a match to TRBD1. V dropped 2 bases and J dropped 3; count of bases not matched to a gene: 4. CDR1 and CDR2 from the germline V gene are SEHNR and FQNEAQ (reference sequence). This CDR3 is built from 15 residues. CDR3 sequence (DNA): TGTGCCAGCAGCTTATTAAGACAGGGGGAAGAGACCCAGTACTTC. It encodes CASSLLRQGEETQYF.

The chain couples TRBV5-6 to TRBJ2-7; 10 bases match TRBD2. J gave up 4 bases and V 0 bases, and 4 bases lay outside the gene matches. This CDR3 has 15 residues. Germline V lookup: CDR1 SGHDT, CDR2 YYEEEE. CDR3 DNA sequence: TGTGCCAGCAGCTTGGGCGCTAGCGGGGGTTACGAGCAGTACTTC. Residues: CASSLGASGGYEQYF. Using reference TRBV5-6 and TRBJ2-7 for the parts outside the CDR3, the full variable domain is DAGVTQSPTHLIKTRGQQVTLRCSPKSGHDTVSWYQQALGQGPQFIFQYYEEEERQRGNFPDRFSGHQFPNYSSELNVNALLLGDSALYLCASSLGASGGYEQYFGPGTRLTVT.

The chain uses TRBV5-4 and TRBJ2-1, with TRBD1 as a possible D gene (5 bases). The germline V and J ends were trimmed by 4 bases and 4 bases, with 18 bases remaining between them. CDR3 length: 16 residues. Germline V gives CDR1 SGHNT, CDR2 YYREEE (reference sequence). The CDR3 protein is CASSLQDPFAYNEQFF. Here the CDR3 DNA reads TGTGCCAGCAGCCTACAGGACCCGTTCGCTTACAATGAGCAGTTCTTC. The full variable domain, completed using reference TRBV5-4 and TRBJ2-1, is ETGVTQSPTHLIKTRGQQVTLRCSSQSGHNTVSWYQQALGQGPQFIFQYYREEENGRGNFPPRFSGLQFPNYSSELNVNALELDDSALYLCASSLQDPFAYNEQFFGPGTRLTVL.

The chain employs TRBV9 and TRBJ2-2; 8 bases fit TRBD1. V lost 0 bases, J lost 6 bases, and 4 bases stayed unmatched. Per the germline V gene, CDR1 is SGDLS and CDR2 is YYNGEE. The CDR3 loop spans 15 amino acids. The CDR3 loop reads CASSVASTGAGELFF. The DNA of the CDR3 is TGTGCCAGCAGCGTAGCCTCGACAGGGGCCGGGGAGCTGTTTTTT.

This clone showed up just a few times. The gene calls are TRBV12-3 or TRBV12-4 and TRBJ2-1, with no clear D. V was trimmed by 8 bases and J by 0 bases, leaving 8 bases between them. The CDR3 spans 13 residues. In nucleotides, the CDR3 is TGTGCCAGCGGGGAATACTCCTACAATGAGCAGTTCTTC. Encoded protein: CASGEYSYNEQFF.

V is TRBV27 and J is TRBJ2-2; weak D call: TRBD1 (6 bases). Trimming pared 10 bases from V and 3 bases from J, leaving 18 bases between. From germline, CDR1 is MNHEY and CDR2 SMNVEV (reference sequence). The CDR3 spans 15 residues. DNA of the CDR3: TGTGCCACCCGGCAGTGGGGGCAGGACACCGGGGAGCTGTTTTTT. Protein sequence: CATRQWGQDTGELFF.

The chain uses TRBV3-1 (or the pseudogene TRBV3-2) and TRBJ2-4, with unresolved D. Germline values: CDR1 LGHDT, CDR2 YNNKEL (reference sequence). V was trimmed by 3 bases and J by 2 bases, leaving 14 bases between them. The CDR3 has 16 residues. The CDR3 region has the DNA TGTGCCAGCAGCCAGGAAGGGTTTGTGACCAAAAACATTCAGTACTTC. Protein: CASSQEGFVTKNIQYF.

The genes are TRBV6-2 or TRBV6-3 and TRBJ2-7; 7 positions agree with TRBD1. The germline V gene encodes CDR1 MNHEY and CDR2 SVGEGT. The CDR3 runs 15 residues. V lost 2 bases and J lost 7; bases outside the gene matches: 11. The CDR3 region is CASSYGDQTGREQYF. CDR3 in DNA: TGTGCCAGCAGTTACGGGGATCAGACAGGGCGGGAGCAGTACTTC.

In this sample, this clone turned up once. This CDR3 is CASSVGLGQANTEAFF. The DNA of the CDR3 is TGTGCCAGCAGCGTAGGGTTGGGGCAGGCAAACACTGAAGCTTTCTTT. The rearrangement links TRBV7-9 to TRBJ1-1; D possibly corresponds to TRBD1 (5 bases). V shed 5 bases and J shed 2 bases, with 18 bases lying between them. Per germline, CDR1 SEHNR and CDR2 FQNEAQ (reference sequence). The CDR3 is 16 amino acids. Full variable domain (remainder filled in from reference TRBV7-9 and TRBJ1-1): DTGVSQNPRHKITKRGQNVTFRCDPISEHNRLYWYRQTLGQGPEFLTYFQNEAQLEKSRLLSDRFSAERPKGSFSTLEIQRTEQGDSAMYLCASSVGLGQANTEAFFGQGTRLTVV.

V gene TRBV5-1 combines with J gene TRBJ1-3, with D possibly matching TRBD1 (6 bases). Trimming took 0 bases from V and 8 from J, leaving 12 bases between them. The germline gives CDR1 SGHRS, CDR2 YFSETQ. The CDR3 has 14 residues. Here the CDR3 reads CASSLVGQSDTIYF. The CDR3 region has the DNA TGCGCCAGCAGCTTGGTCGGACAGAGTGACACCATATATTTT.